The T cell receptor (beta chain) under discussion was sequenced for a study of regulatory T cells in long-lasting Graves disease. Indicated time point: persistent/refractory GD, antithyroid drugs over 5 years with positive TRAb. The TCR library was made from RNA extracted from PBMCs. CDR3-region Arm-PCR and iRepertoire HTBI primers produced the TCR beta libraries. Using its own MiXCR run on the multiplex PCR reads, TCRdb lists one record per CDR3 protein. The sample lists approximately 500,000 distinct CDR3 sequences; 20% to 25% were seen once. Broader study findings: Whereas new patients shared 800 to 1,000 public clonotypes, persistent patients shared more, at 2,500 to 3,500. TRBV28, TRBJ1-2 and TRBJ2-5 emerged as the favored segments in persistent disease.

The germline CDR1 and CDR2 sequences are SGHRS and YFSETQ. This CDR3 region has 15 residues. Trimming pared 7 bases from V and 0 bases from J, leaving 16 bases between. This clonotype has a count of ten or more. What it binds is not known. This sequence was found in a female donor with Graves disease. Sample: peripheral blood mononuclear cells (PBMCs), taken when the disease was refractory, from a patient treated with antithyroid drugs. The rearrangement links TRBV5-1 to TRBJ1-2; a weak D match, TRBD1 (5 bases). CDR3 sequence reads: CASGWGGAPNYGYTF. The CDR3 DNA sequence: TGCGCCAGCGGCTGGGGGGGAGCCCCTAACTATGGCTACACCTTC. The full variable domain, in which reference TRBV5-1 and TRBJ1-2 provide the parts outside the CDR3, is KAGVTQTPRYLIKTRGQQVTLSCSPISGHRSVSWYQQTPGQGLQFLFEYFSETQRNKGNFPGRFSGRQFSNSRSEMNVSTLELGDSALYLCASGWGGAPNYGYTFGSGTRLTVV.